These T cell receptor beta chains were read from a single sample in a study of shared clonotypes between healthy human individuals. Repertoires were generated with immunoSEQ multiplex PCR, while TCRdb's copy carries only in-frame clones and drops some. Here the sample spans roughly 300,000 clones, around nine tenths being singletons. Sequencing input: memory CD8+ T cells sorted from blood. Receptors were obtained from a man between 18 and 29 years old in good health. Both conserved end residues are part of each CDR3. Each record gives: J gene, D gene, clone size, V gene, CDR3 protein, CDR3 DNA. D genes are given only for firm matches. Clone size appears in some rows only: once, few, many, or a class for an expanded clone.

TRBJ1-1 | TRBD1 | . | TRBV4-1 | CASSQDRGTGIMNTEAFF | TGCGCCAGCAGCCAAGATAGGGGGACAGGGATCATGAACACTGAAGCTTTCTTT
TRBJ2-5 | . | . | TRBV4-1 | CASRSTGETQYF | TGCGCCAGCCGCTCGACGGGAGAGACCCAGTACTTC
TRBJ2-1 | TRBD1 | . | TRBV9 | CASSVVPGQGNYEQFF | TGTGCCAGCAGCGTAGTACCGGGACAGGGTAATTATGAGCAGTTCTTC
TRBJ1-4 | TRBD1 | . | TRBV5-6 | CASSFPTGEGEKLFF | TGTGCCAGCAGCTTTCCGACAGGGGAGGGTGAAAAACTGTTTTTT
TRBJ2-1 | . | . | TRBV21-1 | CASSKQGASYNEQFF | TGTGCCAGCAGCAAACAGGGGGCGTCATACAATGAGCAGTTCTTC
TRBJ2-1 | TRBD2 | . | TRBV4-1 | CASSQVTSGGNEQFF | TGCGCCAGCAGCCAAGTAACTAGCGGGGGCAATGAGCAGTTCTTC
TRBJ1-1 | . | . | TRBV7-9 | CAGTLPLMNTEAFF | TGTGCCGGTACTCTGCCCCTTATGAACACTGAAGCTTTCTTT
TRBJ1-4 | . | once | TRBV28 | CASSLTLGDNEKLFF | TGTGCCAGCAGTTTAACTTTGGGGGATAATGAAAAACTGTTTTTT
TRBJ2-5 | . | . | TRBV7-9 | CASSYSPQETQYF | TGTGCCAGCAGCTATTCCCCTCAAGAGACCCAGTACTTC
TRBJ2-6 | . | . | TRBV19 | CASSIKGTMGANVLTF | TGTGCCAGTAGTATTAAAGGCACGATGGGGGCCAACGTCCTGACTTTC
TRBJ2-5 | . | . | TRBV7-9 | CASSLVQVGSAQYF | TGTGCCAGCAGCTTAGTTCAGGTTGGATCTGCCCAGTACTTC
TRBJ1-6 | . | . | TRBV27 | CASSFGSYNSPLHF | TGTGCCAGCAGTTTTGGGTCCTATAATTCACCCCTCCACTTT
TRBJ2-2 | . | . | TRBV9 | CASSEEPRGGELFF | TGTGCCAGCAGCGAGGAACCACGAGGCGGGGAGCTGTTTTTT
TRBJ2-7 | . | . | TRBV7-9 | CASSFAGRVSYEQYF | TGTGCCAGCAGCTTTGCGGGCAGGGTTTCCTACGAGCAGTACTTC
TRBJ1-5 | . | once | TRBV10-3 | CATNLQGSNQPQHF | TGTGCCACAAACCTACAGGGTAGCAATCAGCCCCAGCATTTT
TRBJ1-4 | TRBD1 | . | TRBV25-1 | CASTETGAANEKLFF | TGTGCCAGCACGGAGACAGGGGCAGCTAATGAAAAACTGTTTTTT
TRBJ1-2 | . | once | TRBV14 | CASSLVGPPYGYTF | TGTGCCAGCAGCCTGGTCGGACCACCATATGGCTACACCTTC
TRBJ2-3 | . | . | TRBV7-3 | CASGYSGKDTQYF | TGTGCCAGCGGGTATAGCGGTAAAGATACGCAGTATTTT